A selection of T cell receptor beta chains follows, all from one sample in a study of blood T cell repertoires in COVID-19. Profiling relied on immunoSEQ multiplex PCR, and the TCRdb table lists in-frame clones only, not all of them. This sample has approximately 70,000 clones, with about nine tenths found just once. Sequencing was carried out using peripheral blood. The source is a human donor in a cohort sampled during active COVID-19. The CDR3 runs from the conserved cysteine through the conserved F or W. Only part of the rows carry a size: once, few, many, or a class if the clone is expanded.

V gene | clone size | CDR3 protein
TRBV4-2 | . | CASSHEATGLSGNTIYF
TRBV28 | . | CASKTTGKEAFF
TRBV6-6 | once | CASRTLRDNQETQYF
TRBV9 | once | CASSLGGLGEQYF
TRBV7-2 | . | CASSGTSGEDTQYF
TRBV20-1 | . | CSASGSANTDTQYF
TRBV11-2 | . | CASKDQGYTEAFF
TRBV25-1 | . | CASSEATGGYSPLHF
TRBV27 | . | CASSLVAGISYEQYF
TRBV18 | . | CASYWDISSNQPQHF
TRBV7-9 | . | CASSLATSGSYEQYF
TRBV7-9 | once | CASSSAPRTSGRGNEQFF
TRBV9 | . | CASHLGASAAAYEQYF
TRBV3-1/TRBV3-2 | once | CASSQEGQGDEKLFF
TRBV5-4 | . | CASSLAGGGEKLFF
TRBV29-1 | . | CSAAGTGSEKLFF
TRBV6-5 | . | CASSRQGSGNTIYF
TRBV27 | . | CASSLTGYYSNQPQHF
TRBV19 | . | CASASTGGSDTQYF
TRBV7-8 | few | CASSPRTSGNVYEQYF
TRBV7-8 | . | CASSVGAPLHF
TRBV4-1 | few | CASEARMGGRETEAFF
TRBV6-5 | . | CASSYRGLLAKNIQYF
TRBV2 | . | CASRTLRGNTGELFF
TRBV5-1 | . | CASSPRTGGQETQYF
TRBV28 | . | CASTRDIRFDQYF
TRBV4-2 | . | CASSQGRNEGGQYF
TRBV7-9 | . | CASSQRTSGETTQYF
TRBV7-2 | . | CASSLIRTSQQETQYF
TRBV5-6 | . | CASSEYRGGTDTQYF
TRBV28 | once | CASSLTGQGDSGGYTF
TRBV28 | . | CASSASGQGLLGLF
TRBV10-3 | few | CAVSTGDGSGNTIYF
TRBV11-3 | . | CASSPSVSGEQYF
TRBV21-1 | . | CASRGIRGSPLHF
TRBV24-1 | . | CATSDRGQIIGAFF